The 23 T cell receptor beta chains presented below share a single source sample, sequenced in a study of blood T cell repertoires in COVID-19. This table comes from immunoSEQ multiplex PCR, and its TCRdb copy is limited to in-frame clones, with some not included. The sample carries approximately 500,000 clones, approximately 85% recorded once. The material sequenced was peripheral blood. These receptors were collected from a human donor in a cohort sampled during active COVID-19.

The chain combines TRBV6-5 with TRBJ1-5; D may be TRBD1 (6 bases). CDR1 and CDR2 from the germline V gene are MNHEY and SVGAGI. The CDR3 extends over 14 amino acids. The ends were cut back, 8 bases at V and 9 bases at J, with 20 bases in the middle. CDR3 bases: TGTGCCAGCGTCGACAGGCTGGGGGAGGGGCCCCAGCATTTT. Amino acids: CASVDRLGEGPQHF.

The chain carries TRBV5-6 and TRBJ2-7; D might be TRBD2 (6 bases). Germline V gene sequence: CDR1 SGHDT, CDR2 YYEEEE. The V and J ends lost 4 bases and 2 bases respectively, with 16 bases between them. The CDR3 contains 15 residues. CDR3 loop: CASSPSWGRPYEQYF. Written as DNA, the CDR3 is TGTGCCAGCAGCCCGAGTTGGGGGAGGCCCTACGAGCAGTACTTC.

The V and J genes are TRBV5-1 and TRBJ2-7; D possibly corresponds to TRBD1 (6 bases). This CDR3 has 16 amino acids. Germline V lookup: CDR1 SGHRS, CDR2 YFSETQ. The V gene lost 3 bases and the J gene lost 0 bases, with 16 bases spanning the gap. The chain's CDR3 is CASSSGFSQGSYEQYF. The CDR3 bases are TGCGCCAGCAGCTCGGGGTTCTCACAGGGCTCCTACGAGCAGTACTTC.

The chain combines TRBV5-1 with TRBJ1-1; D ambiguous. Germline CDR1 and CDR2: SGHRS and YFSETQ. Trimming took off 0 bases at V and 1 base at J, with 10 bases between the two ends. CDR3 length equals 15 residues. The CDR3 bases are TGCGCCAGCAGCTTGGTAGAGGCAGCGAACACTGAAGCTTTCTTT. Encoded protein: CASSLVEAANTEAFF.

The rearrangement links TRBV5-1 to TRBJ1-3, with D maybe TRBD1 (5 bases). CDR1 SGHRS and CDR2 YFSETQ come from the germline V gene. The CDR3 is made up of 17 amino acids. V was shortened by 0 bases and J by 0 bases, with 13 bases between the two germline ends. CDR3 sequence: CASSLAVGDNSGNTIYF. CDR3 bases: TGCGCCAGCAGCTTGGCGGTAGGGGATAACTCTGGAAACACCATATATTTT.

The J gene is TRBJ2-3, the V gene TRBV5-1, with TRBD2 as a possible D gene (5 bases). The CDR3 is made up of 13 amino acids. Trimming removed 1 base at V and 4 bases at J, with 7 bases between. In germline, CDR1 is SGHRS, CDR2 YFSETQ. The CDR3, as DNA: TGCGCCAGCAGCTTGCCGGGGTCAGATACGCAGTATTTT. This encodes CASSLPGSDTQYF.

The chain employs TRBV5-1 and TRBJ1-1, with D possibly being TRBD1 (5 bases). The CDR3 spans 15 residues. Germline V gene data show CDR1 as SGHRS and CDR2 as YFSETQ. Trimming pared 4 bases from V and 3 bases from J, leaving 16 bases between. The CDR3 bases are TGCGCCAGCAGCAGCGAACGGGGGGAGGACACTGAAGCTTTCTTT. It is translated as CASSSERGEDTEAFF.

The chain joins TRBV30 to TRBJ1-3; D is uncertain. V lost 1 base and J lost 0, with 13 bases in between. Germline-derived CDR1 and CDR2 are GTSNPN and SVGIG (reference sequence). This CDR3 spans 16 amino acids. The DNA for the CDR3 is TGTGCCTGGAGTGCCGGGGTTCGCCTCTCTGGAAACACCATATATTTT. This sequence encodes CAWSAGVRLSGNTIYF.

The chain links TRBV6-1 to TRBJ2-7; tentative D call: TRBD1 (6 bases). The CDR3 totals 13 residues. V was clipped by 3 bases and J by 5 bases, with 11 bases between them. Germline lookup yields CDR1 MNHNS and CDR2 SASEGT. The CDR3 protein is CASSDLYRDEQYF. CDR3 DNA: TGTGCCAGCAGTGATTTGTACAGGGACGAGCAGTACTTC.

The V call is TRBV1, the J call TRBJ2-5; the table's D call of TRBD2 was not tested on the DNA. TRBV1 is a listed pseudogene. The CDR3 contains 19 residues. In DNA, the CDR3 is TGCACCAGCAGCCAAGAAACGCTAGCGGGAGTTTGGTCGTTGGAGACCCAGTACTTC. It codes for CTSSQETLAGVWSLETQYF.

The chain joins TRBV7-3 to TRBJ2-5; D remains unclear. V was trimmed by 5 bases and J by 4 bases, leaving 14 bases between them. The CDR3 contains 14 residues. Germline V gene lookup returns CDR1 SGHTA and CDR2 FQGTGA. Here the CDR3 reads CASSPGSPRETQYF. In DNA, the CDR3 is TGTGCCAGCAGCCCCGGGTCCCCTAGAGAGACCCAGTACTTC.

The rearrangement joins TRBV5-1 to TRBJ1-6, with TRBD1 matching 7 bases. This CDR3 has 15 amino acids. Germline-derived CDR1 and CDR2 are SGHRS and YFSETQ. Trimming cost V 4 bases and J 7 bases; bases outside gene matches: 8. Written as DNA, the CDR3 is TGCGCCAGCAGCCAGGGACAGAATAACAATTCACCCCTCCACTTT. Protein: CASSQGQNNNSPLHF.

CDR3: CASSYGGATKNIQYF. CDR3 nucleotides: TGTGCCAGCAGTTACGGGGGCGCGACCAAAAACATTCAGTACTTC. The J gene is TRBJ2-4, the V gene TRBV6-5, with a tentative D call TRBD1 (6 bases). From germline, CDR1 is MNHEY and CDR2 SVGAGI. The CDR3 spans 15 residues. V was shortened by 2 bases and J by 2 bases, with 10 bases between the two germline ends.

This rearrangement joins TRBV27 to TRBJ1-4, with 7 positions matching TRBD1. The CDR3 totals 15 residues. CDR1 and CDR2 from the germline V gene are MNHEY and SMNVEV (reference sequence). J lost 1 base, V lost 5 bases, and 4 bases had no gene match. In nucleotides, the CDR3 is TGTGCCAGCAGTCCTCACAGGGGAACTAATGAAAAACTGTTTTTT. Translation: CASSPHRGTNEKLFF.

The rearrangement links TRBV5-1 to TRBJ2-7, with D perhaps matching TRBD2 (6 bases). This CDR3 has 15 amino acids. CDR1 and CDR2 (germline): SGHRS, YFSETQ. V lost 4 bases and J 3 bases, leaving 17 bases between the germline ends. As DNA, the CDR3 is TGCGCCAGCAGCCGTAGTATAGCGGAAGGCTACGAGCAGTACTTC. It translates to CASSRSIAEGYEQYF.

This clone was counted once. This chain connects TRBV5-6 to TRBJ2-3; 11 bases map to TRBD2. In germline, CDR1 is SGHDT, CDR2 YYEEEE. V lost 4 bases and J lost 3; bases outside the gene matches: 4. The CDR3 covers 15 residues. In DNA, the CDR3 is TGTGCCAGCAGCCCCGGGACTAGCGGAACAGATACGCAGTATTTT. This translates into CASSPGTSGTDTQYF. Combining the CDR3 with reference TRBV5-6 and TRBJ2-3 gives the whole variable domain DAGVTQSPTHLIKTRGQQVTLRCSPKSGHDTVSWYQQALGQGPQFIFQYYEEEERQRGNFPDRFSGHQFPNYSSELNVNALLLGDSALYLCASSPGTSGTDTQYFGPGTRLTVL.

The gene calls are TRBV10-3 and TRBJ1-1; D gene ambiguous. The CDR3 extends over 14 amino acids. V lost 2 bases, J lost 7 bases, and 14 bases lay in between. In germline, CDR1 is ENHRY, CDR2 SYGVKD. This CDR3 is CAISEERKSGEAFF. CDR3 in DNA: TGTGCCATCAGTGAGGAAAGAAAGAGCGGTGAAGCTTTCTTT.

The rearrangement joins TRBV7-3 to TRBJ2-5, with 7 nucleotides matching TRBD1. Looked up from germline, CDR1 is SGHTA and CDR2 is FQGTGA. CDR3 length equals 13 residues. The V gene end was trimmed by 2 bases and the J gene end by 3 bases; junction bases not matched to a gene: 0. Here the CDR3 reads CASSLGTEETQYF. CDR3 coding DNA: TGTGCCAGCAGCTTAGGGACAGAAGAGACCCAGTACTTC.

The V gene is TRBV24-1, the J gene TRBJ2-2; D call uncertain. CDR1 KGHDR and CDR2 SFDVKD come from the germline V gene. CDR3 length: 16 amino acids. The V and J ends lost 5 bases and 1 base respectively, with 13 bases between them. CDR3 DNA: TGTGCCACCAGTGGTGTCTTACAGAGGAACACCGGGGAGCTGTTTTTT. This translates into CATSGVLQRNTGELFF.

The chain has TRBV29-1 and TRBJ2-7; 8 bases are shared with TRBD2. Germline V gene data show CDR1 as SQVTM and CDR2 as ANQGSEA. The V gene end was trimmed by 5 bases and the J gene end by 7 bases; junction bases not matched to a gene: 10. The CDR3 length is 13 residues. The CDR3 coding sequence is TGCAGCGTTCTGAATAGCGGGGCGGGGGAGCAGTACTTC. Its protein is CSVLNSGAGEQYF.

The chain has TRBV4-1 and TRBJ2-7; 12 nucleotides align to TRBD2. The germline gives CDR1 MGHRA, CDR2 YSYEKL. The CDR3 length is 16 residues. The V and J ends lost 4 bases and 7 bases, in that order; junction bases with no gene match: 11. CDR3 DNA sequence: TGCGCCAGCAGCCCTATACGGACTAGCGGGAAATCGGAGCAGTACTTC. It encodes CASSPIRTSGKSEQYF.

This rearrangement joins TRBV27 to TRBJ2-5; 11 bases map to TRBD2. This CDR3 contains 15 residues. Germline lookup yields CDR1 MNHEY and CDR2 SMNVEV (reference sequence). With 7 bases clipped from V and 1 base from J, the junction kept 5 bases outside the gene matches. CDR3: CASTTTSGVQETQYF. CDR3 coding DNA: TGTGCCAGCACAACGACTAGCGGGGTCCAAGAGACCCAGTACTTC.

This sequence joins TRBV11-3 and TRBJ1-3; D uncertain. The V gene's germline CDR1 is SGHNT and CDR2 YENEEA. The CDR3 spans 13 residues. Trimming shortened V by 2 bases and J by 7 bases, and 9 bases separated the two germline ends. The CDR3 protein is CASSLLSGNTIYF. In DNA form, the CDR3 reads TGTGCCAGCAGCTTATTGTCGGGGAACACCATATATTTT.